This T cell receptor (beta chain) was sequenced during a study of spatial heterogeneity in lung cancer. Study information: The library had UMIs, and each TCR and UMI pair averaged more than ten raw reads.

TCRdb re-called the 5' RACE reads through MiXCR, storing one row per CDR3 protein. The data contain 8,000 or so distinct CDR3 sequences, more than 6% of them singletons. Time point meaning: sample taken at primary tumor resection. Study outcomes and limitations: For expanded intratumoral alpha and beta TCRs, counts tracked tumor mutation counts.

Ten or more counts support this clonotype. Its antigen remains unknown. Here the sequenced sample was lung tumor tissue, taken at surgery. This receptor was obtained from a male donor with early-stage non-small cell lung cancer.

The CDR3 here is CASSLDEGGAQHF. The CDR3, as DNA: TGTGCCAGCAGCTTAGATGAGGGTGGAGCCCAGCATTTT. This chain uses TRBV11-2 with TRBJ1-5; D gene ambiguous. CDR3 size: 13 residues. Germline lookup yields CDR1 SGHAT and CDR2 FQNNGV. Trimming cost V 0 bases and J 11 bases, with 11 bases left between them.